The source of this T cell receptor beta chain is a study of blood T cell dynamics during melanoma immunotherapy. Overall study: Metastatic melanoma patients received first-line pembrolizumab or nivolumab plus ipilimumab. Study-level points and caveats: Clones driving repertoire changes may be melanoma-specific or general immune activation. At W3, later disease-control patients showed bifurcated PBMC repertoire changes, unlike progressors.

The repertoire was sequenced with immunoSEQ multiplex PCR; TCRdb's copy has only in-frame clones and lacks some. Of fewer than 11,000 clones in the sample, about 88% are singletons; the top ten hold 10%. A note on this clone: No antigen is known for it.

Time point: pre-treatment baseline. Patients had no prior systemic cancer treatment, immunosuppressants or other active cancers. The receptor comes from a human donor with melanoma. This specimen consisted of blood, obtained from a patient treated with checkpoint blockade.

This chain's CDR3 is CASSPPGQGVKLFF. The DNA for the CDR3 is TGTGCCAGCTCACCACCTGGACAGGGCGTAAAACTGTTTTTT. The chain uses TRBV18 and TRBJ1-4, with 8 positions matching TRBD1. CDR3 length: 14 amino acids. The V gene end was trimmed by 0 bases and the J gene end by 10 bases; junction bases not matched to a gene: 4. Looked up from germline, CDR1 is KGHSH and CDR2 is LQKENI.